This is a list of T cell receptor beta chains from one sample in a study of CD4 T cells in relation to SARS-CoV-2 and coronaviruses. Clones were sequenced by immunoSEQ multiplex PCR, and TCRdb holds only the in-frame ones, with some missing. The sample yields 55,000 to 70,000 clones, approximately 93% seen once. The sequencing input was naive CD4+ T cells from PBMCs. Every receptor here comes from a human donor in good health. Each CDR3 is given with its conserved first and last residue. The order of the fields is J gene, clone size, D gene, V gene, CDR3 DNA, CDR3 protein. The D gene is left open where the match is weak. Only some rows state a clone size, as once, few, many or a class for expanded clones.

J gene: TRBJ1-1
clone size: .
D gene: TRBD1
V gene: TRBV10-1
CDR3 DNA: TGCGCCAGCAGCTCAAAGAAGGGACAGGCTAACACTGAAGCTTTCTTT
CDR3 protein: CASSSKKGQANTEAFF

J gene: TRBJ1-1
clone size: .
D gene: TRBD1
V gene: TRBV18
CDR3 DNA: TGTGCCAGCTCACCGGGCAGGGGGCGGTTGGGCACTGAAGCTTTCTTT
CDR3 protein: CASSPGRGRLGTEAFF

J gene: TRBJ1-1
clone size: .
D gene: .
V gene: TRBV20-1
CDR3 DNA: TGCAGTGCTAGTCGACCGGGGGGTTCTGAAGCTTTCTTT
CDR3 protein: CSASRPGGSEAFF

J gene: TRBJ1-1
clone size: .
D gene: TRBD1
V gene: TRBV20-1
CDR3 DNA: TGCAGTGCTAGTTTTTCAGGGGGCACGCGGGCTTTCTTT
CDR3 protein: CSASFSGGTRAFF

J gene: TRBJ1-4
clone size: .
D gene: .
V gene: TRBV5-1
CDR3 DNA: TGCGCCAGCAGCGTGCCGGGACTGAGTAATGAAAAACTGTTTTTT
CDR3 protein: CASSVPGLSNEKLFF

J gene: TRBJ2-3
clone size: .
D gene: .
V gene: TRBV4-2
CDR3 DNA: TGTGCCAGCAGCCAAGGACTGAGCACAGATACGCAGTATTTT
CDR3 protein: CASSQGLSTDTQYF

J gene: TRBJ1-1
clone size: once
D gene: .
V gene: TRBV30
CDR3 DNA: TGTGCCTGCCCCAGAGGGGGCACTGAAGCTTTCTTT
CDR3 protein: CACPRGGTEAFF

J gene: TRBJ1-6
clone size: few
D gene: .
V gene: TRBV12-3/TRBV12-4
CDR3 DNA: TGTGCCAGCATCGAGTCCTATAATTCACCCCTCCACTTT
CDR3 protein: CASIESYNSPLHF

J gene: TRBJ1-5
clone size: .
D gene: .
V gene: TRBV3-1/TRBV3-2
CDR3 DNA: TGTGCCAGCAGCCATTCAGGGGATCAGCCCCAGCATTTT
CDR3 protein: CASSHSGDQPQHF

J gene: TRBJ2-5
clone size: .
D gene: TRBD1
V gene: TRBV24-1
CDR3 DNA: TGTGCCACCAGTGATATACAGGGGTCACGCGAGACCCAGTACTTC
CDR3 protein: CATSDIQGSRETQYF

J gene: TRBJ1-5
clone size: .
D gene: TRBD1
V gene: TRBV5-8
CDR3 DNA: TGTGCCAGCAGCTTACCGGGACAGGGTAGTCAGCCCCAGCATTTT
CDR3 protein: CASSLPGQGSQPQHF

J gene: TRBJ2-5
clone size: .
D gene: .
V gene: TRBV5-4
CDR3 DNA: TGTGCCAGCAGCTTGGTGTCAGGGCCGGAGACCCAGTACTTC
CDR3 protein: CASSLVSGPETQYF

J gene: TRBJ1-1
clone size: .
D gene: .
V gene: TRBV7-3
CDR3 DNA: TGTGCCAGCAGCTCGGACCAAAACACTGAAGCTTTCTTT
CDR3 protein: CASSSDQNTEAFF

J gene: TRBJ2-7
clone size: .
D gene: .
V gene: TRBV3-1/TRBV3-2
CDR3 DNA: TGTGCCACCGGCCTCTACGAGCAGTACTTC
CDR3 protein: CATGLYEQYF

J gene: TRBJ2-2
clone size: .
D gene: TRBD2
V gene: TRBV27
CDR3 DNA: TGTGCCAGCACTAGCCTGCGGGGGGGTTACGGGGAGCTGTTTTTT
CDR3 protein: CASTSLRGGYGELFF

J gene: TRBJ1-3
clone size: .
D gene: .
V gene: TRBV5-1
CDR3 DNA: TGCGCCAGCAGCTTGGAGAGTGGAAACACCATATATTTT
CDR3 protein: CASSLESGNTIYF

J gene: TRBJ2-7
clone size: once
D gene: .
V gene: TRBV7-3
CDR3 DNA: TGTGCCAGCAGCATGATGGTGGGGCAGGAGCAGTACTTC
CDR3 protein: CASSMMVGQEQYF

J gene: TRBJ2-7
clone size: .
D gene: TRBD2
V gene: TRBV19
CDR3 DNA: TGTGCCAGTAGTCTCCTAGCGGGTATCTCCTACGAGCAGTACTTC
CDR3 protein: CASSLLAGISYEQYF

J gene: TRBJ2-4
clone size: .
D gene: TRBD2
V gene: TRBV9
CDR3 DNA: TGTGCCAGCAGCGTAGCGGGGGGGACCAGAAACATTCAGTACTTC
CDR3 protein: CASSVAGGTRNIQYF

J gene: TRBJ1-2
clone size: .
D gene: .
V gene: TRBV25-1
CDR3 DNA: TGTGCCAGCAGTGAATCCAGCTATGGCTACACCTTC
CDR3 protein: CASSESSYGYTF

J gene: TRBJ1-2
clone size: once
D gene: .
V gene: TRBV5-6
CDR3 DNA: TGTGCCAGCAGCTTGTATCTGGGTAGAAGTGCCCCTAACTATGGCTACACCTTC
CDR3 protein: CASSLYLGRSAPNYGYTF

J gene: TRBJ1-3
clone size: .
D gene: .
V gene: TRBV9
CDR3 DNA: TGTGCCAGCAGCGTAATGGGGGTCTCTGGAAACACCATATATTTT
CDR3 protein: CASSVMGVSGNTIYF

J gene: TRBJ1-3
clone size: .
D gene: .
V gene: TRBV5-4
CDR3 DNA: TGTGCCAGCAGCTTGGACCCGGGAAACACCATATATTTT
CDR3 protein: CASSLDPGNTIYF

J gene: TRBJ2-1
clone size: .
D gene: .
V gene: TRBV6-5
CDR3 DNA: TGTGCCAGCAGCACCCTCCCCCAGTATGAGCAGTTCTTC
CDR3 protein: CASSTLPQYEQFF

J gene: TRBJ1-5
clone size: .
D gene: TRBD1
V gene: TRBV18
CDR3 DNA: TGTGCCAGCTCACCCGGGACAGGGGGGAATCAGCCCCAGCATTTT
CDR3 protein: CASSPGTGGNQPQHF

J gene: TRBJ2-5
clone size: .
D gene: .
V gene: TRBV5-1
CDR3 DNA: TGCGCCAGCAGCTTGGAGGCAGGTCAAGAGACCCAGTACTTC
CDR3 protein: CASSLEAGQETQYF

J gene: TRBJ2-1
clone size: .
D gene: TRBD2
V gene: TRBV5-4
CDR3 DNA: TGTGCCAGCAGCACCGGGACTAGCGGGGTGTTGAACAATGAGCAGTTCTTC
CDR3 protein: CASSTGTSGVLNNEQFF

J gene: TRBJ2-7
clone size: .
D gene: .
V gene: TRBV5-6
CDR3 DNA: TGTGCCAGCAGCCGACCGACTGTACAAGCCTACGAGCAGTACTTC
CDR3 protein: CASSRPTVQAYEQYF

J gene: TRBJ2-7
clone size: once
D gene: TRBD1
V gene: TRBV5-1
CDR3 DNA: TGCGCCAGCAGCTGGACAGGGACCACCTACGAGCAGTACTTC
CDR3 protein: CASSWTGTTYEQYF

J gene: TRBJ2-5
clone size: .
D gene: .
V gene: TRBV5-1
CDR3 DNA: TGCGCCAGCAGCTTCGGAGAGACCCAGTACTTC
CDR3 protein: CASSFGETQYF

J gene: TRBJ1-6
clone size: .
D gene: .
V gene: TRBV5-1
CDR3 DNA: TGCGCCAGCAAGCGGGGAGGGGCGGATTCACCCCTCCACTTT
CDR3 protein: CASKRGGADSPLHF

J gene: TRBJ2-7
clone size: .
D gene: TRBD2
V gene: TRBV5-5
CDR3 DNA: TGTGCCAGCAGCGTCGTAGCGGGGGGGCCAGAGTACGAGCAGTACTTC
CDR3 protein: CASSVVAGGPEYEQYF

J gene: TRBJ2-2
clone size: .
D gene: .
V gene: TRBV11-3
CDR3 DNA: TGTGCCAGCAGCTCCAGACAGAGAGGGCACACCGGGGAGCTGTTTTTT
CDR3 protein: CASSSRQRGHTGELFF

J gene: TRBJ1-5
clone size: once
D gene: .
V gene: TRBV5-1
CDR3 DNA: TGCGCCAGCAGCCTGGACAGTCCCAATCAGCCCCAGCATTTT
CDR3 protein: CASSLDSPNQPQHF

J gene: TRBJ1-5
clone size: .
D gene: .
V gene: TRBV27
CDR3 DNA: TGTGCCAGCAGCTCCGCCCGGAGCAATCAGCCCCAGCATTTT
CDR3 protein: CASSSARSNQPQHF

J gene: TRBJ1-4
clone size: .
D gene: TRBD1
V gene: TRBV5-1
CDR3 DNA: TGCGCCAGCAGCTTGGCGGGGACAGGGGTTGAAAAACTGTTTTTT
CDR3 protein: CASSLAGTGVEKLFF

J gene: TRBJ1-5
clone size: .
D gene: .
V gene: TRBV7-2
CDR3 DNA: TGTGCCAGCAGCTTAGGGGGGGGTTGGGGCAATCAGCCCCAGCATTTT
CDR3 protein: CASSLGGGWGNQPQHF

J gene: TRBJ1-2
clone size: once
D gene: .
V gene: TRBV7-2
CDR3 DNA: TGTGCCAGCAGCTTAAGGGCGGCCGTCCGGGGCTACACCTTC
CDR3 protein: CASSLRAAVRGYTF

J gene: TRBJ1-2
clone size: .
D gene: TRBD1
V gene: TRBV7-2
CDR3 DNA: TGTGCCAGCAGCCTCCGGGACAGCTATGGCTACACCTTC
CDR3 protein: CASSLRDSYGYTF

J gene: TRBJ2-3
clone size: .
D gene: .
V gene: TRBV7-6
CDR3 DNA: TGTGCCAGCAGCTTAGTATTTCGAATTTCGAGCACAGATACGCAGTATTTT
CDR3 protein: CASSLVFRISSTDTQYF

J gene: TRBJ2-3
clone size: .
D gene: TRBD2
V gene: TRBV10-1
CDR3 DNA: TGCGCCAGCAGTGAGGATTCAGCGGGAGCAGATACGCAGTATTTT
CDR3 protein: CASSEDSAGADTQYF